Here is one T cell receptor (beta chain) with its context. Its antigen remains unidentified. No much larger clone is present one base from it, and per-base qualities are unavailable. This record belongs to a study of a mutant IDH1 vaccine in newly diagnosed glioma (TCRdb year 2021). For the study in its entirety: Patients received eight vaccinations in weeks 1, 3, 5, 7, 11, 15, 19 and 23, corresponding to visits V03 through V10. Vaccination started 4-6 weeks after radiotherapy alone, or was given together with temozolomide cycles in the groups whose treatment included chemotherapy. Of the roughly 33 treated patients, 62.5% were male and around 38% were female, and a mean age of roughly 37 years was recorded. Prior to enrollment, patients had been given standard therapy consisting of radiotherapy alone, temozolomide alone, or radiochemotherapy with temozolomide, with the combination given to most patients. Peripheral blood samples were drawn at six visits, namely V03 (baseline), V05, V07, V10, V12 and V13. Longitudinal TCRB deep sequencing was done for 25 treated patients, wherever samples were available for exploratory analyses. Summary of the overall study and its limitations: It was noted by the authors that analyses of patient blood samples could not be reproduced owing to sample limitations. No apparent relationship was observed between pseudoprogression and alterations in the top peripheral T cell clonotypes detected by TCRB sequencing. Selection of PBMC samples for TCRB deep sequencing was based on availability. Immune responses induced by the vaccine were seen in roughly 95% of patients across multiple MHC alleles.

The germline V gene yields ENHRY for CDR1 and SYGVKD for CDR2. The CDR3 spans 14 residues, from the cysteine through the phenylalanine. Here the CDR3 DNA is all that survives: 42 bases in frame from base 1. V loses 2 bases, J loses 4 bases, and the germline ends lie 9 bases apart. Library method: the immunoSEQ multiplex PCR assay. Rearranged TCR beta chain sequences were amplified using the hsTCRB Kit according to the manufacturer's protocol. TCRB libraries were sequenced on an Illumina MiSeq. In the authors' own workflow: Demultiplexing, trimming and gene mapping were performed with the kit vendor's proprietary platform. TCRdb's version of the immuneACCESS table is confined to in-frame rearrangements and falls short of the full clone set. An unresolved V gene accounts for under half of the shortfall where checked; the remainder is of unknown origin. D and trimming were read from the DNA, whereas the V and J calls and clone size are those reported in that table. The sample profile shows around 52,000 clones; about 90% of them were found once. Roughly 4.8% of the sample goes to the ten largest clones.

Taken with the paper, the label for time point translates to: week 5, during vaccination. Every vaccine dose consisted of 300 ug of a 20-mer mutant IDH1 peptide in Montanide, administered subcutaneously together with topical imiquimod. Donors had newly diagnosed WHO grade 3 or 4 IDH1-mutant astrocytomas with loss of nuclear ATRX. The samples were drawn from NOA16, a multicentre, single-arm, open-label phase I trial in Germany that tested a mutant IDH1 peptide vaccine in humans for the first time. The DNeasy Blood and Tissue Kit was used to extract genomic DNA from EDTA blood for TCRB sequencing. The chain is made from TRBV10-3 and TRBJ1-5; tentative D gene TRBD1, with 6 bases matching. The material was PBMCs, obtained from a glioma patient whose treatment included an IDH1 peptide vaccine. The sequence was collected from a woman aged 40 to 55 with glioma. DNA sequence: TGTGCCATCAGTGAGGGACAGCTAAATCAGCCCCAGCATTTT. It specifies CAISEGQLNQPQHF.